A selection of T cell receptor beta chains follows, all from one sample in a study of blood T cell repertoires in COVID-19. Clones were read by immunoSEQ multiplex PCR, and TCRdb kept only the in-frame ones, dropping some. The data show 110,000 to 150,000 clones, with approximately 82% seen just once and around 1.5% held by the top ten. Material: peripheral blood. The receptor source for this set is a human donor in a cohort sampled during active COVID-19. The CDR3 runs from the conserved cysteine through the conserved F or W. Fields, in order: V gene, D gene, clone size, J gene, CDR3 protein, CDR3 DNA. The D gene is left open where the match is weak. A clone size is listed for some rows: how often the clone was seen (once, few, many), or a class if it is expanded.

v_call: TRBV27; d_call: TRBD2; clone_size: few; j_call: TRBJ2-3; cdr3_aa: CASGRREGDTQYF; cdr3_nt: TGTGCCAGCGGGCGCAGGGAGGGAGATACGCAGTATTTT
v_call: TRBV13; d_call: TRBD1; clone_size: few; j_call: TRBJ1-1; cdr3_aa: CASSLGPRTGKVTEAFF; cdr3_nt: TGTGCCAGCAGCTTAGGCCCCCGGACAGGGAAGGTCACTGAAGCTTTCTTT
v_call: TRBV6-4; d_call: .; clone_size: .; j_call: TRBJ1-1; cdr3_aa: CASTLTAGHTEAFF; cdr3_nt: TGTGCCAGCACTTTAACCGCGGGTCACACTGAAGCTTTCTTT
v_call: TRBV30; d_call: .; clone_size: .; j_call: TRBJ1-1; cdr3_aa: CAWSRTIQEAFF; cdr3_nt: TGTGCCTGGAGTCGGACTATTCAAGAAGCTTTCTTT
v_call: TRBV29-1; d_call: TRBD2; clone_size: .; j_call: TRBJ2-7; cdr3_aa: CSVDLAGRREQYF; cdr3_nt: TGCAGCGTTGATCTAGCGGGAAGACGCGAGCAGTACTTC
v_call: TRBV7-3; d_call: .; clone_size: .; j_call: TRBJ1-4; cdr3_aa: CASSLGPGQDEKLFF; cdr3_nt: TGTGCCAGCAGCTTAGGTCCCGGTCAGGATGAAAAACTGTTTTTT
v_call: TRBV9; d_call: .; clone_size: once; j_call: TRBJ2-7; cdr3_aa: CASSVDVPPREQYF; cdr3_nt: TGTGCCAGCAGCGTAGATGTCCCCCCCCGCGAGCAGTACTTC
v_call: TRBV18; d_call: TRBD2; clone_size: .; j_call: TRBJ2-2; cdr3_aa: CASSHLFSGRRTGELFF; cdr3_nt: TGTGCCAGCTCACACCTATTCAGCGGGAGAAGGACCGGGGAGCTGTTTTTT
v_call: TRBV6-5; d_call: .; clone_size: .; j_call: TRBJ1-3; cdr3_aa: CASSYDPGTSGNTIYF; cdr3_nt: TGTGCCAGCAGTTACGATCCAGGGACTTCAGGGAACACCATATATTTT
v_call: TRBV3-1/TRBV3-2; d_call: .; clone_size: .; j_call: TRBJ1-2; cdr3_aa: CASSQVGAATYGYTF; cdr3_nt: TGTGCCAGCAGCCAAGTTGGGGCAGCCACCTATGGCTACACCTTC
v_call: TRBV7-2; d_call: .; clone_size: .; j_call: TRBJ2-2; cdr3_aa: CASSSNRVSAGELFF; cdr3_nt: TGTGCCAGCAGCTCAAACAGGGTTAGCGCCGGGGAGCTGTTTTTT
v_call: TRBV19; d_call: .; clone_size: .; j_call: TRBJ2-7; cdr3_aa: CASSLLATSGYEQYF; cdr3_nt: TGTGCCAGTAGTCTTCTAGCGACGTCGGGTTACGAGCAGTACTTC
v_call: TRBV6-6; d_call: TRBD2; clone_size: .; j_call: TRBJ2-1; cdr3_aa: CASTPASGRVYNEQFF; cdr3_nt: TGTGCCAGCACTCCGGCTAGCGGGAGGGTATACAATGAGCAGTTCTTC
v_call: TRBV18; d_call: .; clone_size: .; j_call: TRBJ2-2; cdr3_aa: CASSPARYTGELFF; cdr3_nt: TGTGCCAGCTCACCAGCTAGATACACCGGGGAGCTGTTTTTT
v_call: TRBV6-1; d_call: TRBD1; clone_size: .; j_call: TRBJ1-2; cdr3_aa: CASSEGTGLYGYTF; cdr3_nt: TGTGCCAGCAGTGAAGGGACAGGCCTCTATGGCTACACCTTC
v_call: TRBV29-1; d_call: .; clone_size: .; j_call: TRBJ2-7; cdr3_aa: CSVEHREGYEQYF; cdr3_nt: TGCAGCGTTGAACACAGGGAAGGCTACGAGCAGTACTTC
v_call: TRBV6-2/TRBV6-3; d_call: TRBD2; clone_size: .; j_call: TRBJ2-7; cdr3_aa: CASSYSRRGSLYEQYF; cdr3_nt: TGTGCCAGCAGTTATTCCCGCCGCGGGAGTCTCTACGAGCAGTACTTC
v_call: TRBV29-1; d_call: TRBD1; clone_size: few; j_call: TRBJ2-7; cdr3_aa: CSVRTGSTYEQYF; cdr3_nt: TGCAGCGTCCGGACAGGGAGCACCTACGAGCAGTACTTC
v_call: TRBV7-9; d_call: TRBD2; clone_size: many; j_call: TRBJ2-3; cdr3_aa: CASSKRTSGSADTQYF; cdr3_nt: TGTGCCAGCAGCAAGCGGACTAGCGGGAGTGCAGATACGCAGTATTTT
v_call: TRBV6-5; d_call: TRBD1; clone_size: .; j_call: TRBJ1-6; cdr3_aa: CASSQGAHNSPLHF; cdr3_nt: TGTGCCAGCAGCCAGGGGGCGCATAATTCACCCCTCCACTTT
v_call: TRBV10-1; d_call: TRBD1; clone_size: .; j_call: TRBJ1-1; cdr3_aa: CASKSPGQGLHTEAFF; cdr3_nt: TGCGCCAGCAAATCTCCGGGACAGGGTCTTCACACTGAAGCTTTCTTT
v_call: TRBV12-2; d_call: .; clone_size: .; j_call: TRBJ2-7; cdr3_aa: CASRLRASEQYF; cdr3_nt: TGTGCAAGTCGCTTGAGGGCGAGTGAGCAGTACTTC
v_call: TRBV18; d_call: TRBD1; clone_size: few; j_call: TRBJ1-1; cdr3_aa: CASSPPSDRVGAFF; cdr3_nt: TGTGCCAGCTCACCACCCAGCGACAGGGTGGGAGCTTTCTTT